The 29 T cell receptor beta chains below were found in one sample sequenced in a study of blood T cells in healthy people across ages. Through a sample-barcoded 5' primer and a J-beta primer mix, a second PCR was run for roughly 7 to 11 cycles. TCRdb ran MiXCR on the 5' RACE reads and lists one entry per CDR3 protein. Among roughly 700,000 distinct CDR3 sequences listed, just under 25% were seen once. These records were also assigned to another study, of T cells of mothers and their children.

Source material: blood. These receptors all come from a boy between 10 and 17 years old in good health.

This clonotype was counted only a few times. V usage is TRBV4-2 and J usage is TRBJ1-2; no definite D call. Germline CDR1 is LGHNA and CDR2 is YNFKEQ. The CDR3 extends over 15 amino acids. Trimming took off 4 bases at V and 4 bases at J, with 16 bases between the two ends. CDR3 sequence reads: CASSPLGDVGYGYTF. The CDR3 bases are TGTGCCAGCAGCCCCCTAGGTGACGTGGGCTATGGCTACACCTTC.

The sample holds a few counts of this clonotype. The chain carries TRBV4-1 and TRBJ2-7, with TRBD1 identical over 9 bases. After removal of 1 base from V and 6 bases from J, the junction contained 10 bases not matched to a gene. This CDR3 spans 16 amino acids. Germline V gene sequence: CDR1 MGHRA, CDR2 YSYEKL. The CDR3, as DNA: TGCGCCAGCAGCCAAGTGTGGGACAGGGAGTTGTTCGAGCAGTACTTC. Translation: CASSQVWDRELFEQYF.

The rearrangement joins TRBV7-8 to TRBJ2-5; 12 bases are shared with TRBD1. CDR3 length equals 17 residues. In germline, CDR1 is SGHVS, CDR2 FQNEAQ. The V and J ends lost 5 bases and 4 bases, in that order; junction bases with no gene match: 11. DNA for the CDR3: TGTGCCAGCAGCCAAGCAAGGGACAGGGGGCGCCGAGAGACCCAGTACTTC. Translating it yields CASSQARDRGRRETQYF.

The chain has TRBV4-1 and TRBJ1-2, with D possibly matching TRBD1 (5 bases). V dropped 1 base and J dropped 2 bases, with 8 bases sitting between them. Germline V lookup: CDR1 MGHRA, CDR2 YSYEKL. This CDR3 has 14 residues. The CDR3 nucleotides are TGCGCCAGCAGCCAAGGATCAGGGAACTATGGCTACACCTTC. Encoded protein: CASSQGSGNYGYTF.

As DNA, the CDR3 is TGTGCCAGCACGTGGAGCTCCTACAATGAGCAGTTCTTC. Protein: CASTWSSYNEQFF. The chain links TRBV12-3 or TRBV12-4 to TRBJ2-1; D uncertain. This CDR3 is 13 amino acids long. V was pared by 7 bases and J by 0 bases, with 7 bases between.

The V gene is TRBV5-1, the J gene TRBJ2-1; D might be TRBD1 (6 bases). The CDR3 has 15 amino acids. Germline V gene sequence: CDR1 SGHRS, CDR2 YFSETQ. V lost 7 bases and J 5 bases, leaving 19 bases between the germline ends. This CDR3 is CASSPRQAGNNEQFF. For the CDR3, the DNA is TGCGCCAGCTCGCCCCGACAGGCAGGGAACAATGAGCAGTTCTTC.

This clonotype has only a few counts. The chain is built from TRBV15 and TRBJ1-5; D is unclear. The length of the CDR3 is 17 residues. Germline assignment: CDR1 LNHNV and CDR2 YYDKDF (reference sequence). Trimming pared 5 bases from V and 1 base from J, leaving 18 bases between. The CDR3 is CATSDLLGGRSNQPQHF. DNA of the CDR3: TGTGCCACCAGCGACCTCCTGGGCGGTCGCAGCAATCAGCCCCAGCATTTT.

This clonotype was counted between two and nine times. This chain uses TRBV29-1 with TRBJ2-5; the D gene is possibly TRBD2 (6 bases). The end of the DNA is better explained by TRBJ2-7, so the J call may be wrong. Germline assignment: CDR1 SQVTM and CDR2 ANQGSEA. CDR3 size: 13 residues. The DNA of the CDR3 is TGCAGCGTTGGCGGGAAAACCCCCTACGAGCAGTACTTC. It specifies CSVGGKTPYEQYF.

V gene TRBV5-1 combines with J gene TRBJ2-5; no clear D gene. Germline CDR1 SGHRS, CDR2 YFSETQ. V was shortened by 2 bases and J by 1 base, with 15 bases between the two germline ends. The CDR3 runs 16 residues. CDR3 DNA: TGCGCCAGCAGCTTCACTCTGCGACATGTCCAAGAGACCCAGTACTTC. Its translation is CASSFTLRHVQETQYF.

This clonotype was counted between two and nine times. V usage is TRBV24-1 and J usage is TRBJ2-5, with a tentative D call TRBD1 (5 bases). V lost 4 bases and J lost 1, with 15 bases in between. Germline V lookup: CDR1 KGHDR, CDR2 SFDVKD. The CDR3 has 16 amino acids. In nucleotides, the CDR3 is TGTGCCACCAGTGAACCCGACAGTTTAGGCCAAGAGACCCAGTACTTC. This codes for CATSEPDSLGQETQYF.

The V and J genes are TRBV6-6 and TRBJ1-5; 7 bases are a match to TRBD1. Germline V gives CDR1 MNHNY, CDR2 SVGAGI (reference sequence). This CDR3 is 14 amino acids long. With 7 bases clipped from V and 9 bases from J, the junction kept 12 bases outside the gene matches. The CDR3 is CASTKRDSGRPQHF. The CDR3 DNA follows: TGTGCCAGCACTAAAAGGGACAGCGGCCGGCCCCAGCATTTT.

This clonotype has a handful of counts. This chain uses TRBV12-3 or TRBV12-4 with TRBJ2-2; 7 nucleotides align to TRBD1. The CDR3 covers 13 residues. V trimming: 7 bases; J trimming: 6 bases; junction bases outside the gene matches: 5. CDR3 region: CASNEQGSGELFF. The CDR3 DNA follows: TGTGCCAGCAACGAACAGGGGTCCGGGGAGCTGTTTTTT.

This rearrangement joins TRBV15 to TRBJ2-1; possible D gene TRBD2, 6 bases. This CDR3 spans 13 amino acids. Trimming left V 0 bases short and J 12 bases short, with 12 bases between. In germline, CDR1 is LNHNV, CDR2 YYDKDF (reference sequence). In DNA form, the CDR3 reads TGTGCCACCAGCAGAGATACGGGGGACGGGCAGTTCTTC. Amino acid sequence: CATSRDTGDGQFF. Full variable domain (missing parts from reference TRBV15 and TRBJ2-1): DAMVIQNPRYQVTQFGKPVTLSCSQTLNHNVMYWYQQKSSQAPKLLFHYYDKDFNNEADTPDNFQSRRPNTSFCFLDIRSPGLGDTAMYLCATSRDTGDGQFFGPGTRLTVL.

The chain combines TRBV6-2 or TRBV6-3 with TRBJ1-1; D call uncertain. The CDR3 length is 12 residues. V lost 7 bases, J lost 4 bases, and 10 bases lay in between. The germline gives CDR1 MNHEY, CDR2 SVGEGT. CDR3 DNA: TGTGCCAGCAACGGGGTAGCCACTGAAGCTTTCTTT. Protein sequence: CASNGVATEAFF.

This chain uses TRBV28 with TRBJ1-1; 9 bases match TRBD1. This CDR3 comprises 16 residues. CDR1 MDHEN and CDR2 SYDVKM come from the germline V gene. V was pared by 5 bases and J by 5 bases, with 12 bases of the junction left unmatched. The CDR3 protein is CASSPGDRATGTEAFF. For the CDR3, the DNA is TGTGCCAGCAGTCCAGGGGACAGGGCAACGGGAACTGAAGCTTTCTTT.

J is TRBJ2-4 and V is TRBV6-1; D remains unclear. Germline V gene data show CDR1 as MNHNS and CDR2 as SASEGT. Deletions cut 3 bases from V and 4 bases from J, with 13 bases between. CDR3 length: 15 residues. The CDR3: CASSDTAVVKNIQYF. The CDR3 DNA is TGTGCCAGCAGTGATACAGCTGTGGTTAAAAACATTCAGTACTTC.

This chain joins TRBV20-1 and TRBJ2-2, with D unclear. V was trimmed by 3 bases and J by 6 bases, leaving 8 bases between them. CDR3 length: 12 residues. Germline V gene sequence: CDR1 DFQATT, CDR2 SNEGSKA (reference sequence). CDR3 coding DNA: TGCAGTGCTAGCTCCCTTCCCGGGGAGCTGTTTTTT. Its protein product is CSASSLPGELFF.

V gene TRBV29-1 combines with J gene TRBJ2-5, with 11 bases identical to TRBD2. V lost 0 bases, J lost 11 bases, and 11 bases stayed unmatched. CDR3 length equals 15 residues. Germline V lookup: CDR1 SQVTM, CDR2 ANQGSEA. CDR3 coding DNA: TGCAGCGTTGAAGATTTTACTAGCGGGAGAGGAGAGCAGTACTTC. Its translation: CSVEDFTSGRGEQYF.

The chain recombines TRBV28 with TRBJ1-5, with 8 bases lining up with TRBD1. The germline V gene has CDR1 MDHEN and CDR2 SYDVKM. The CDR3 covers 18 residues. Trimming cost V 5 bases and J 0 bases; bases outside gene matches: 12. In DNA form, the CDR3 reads TGTGCCAGCAGTCCCCTCTTGGCAGGGGGCGTTAGCAATCAGCCCCAGCATTTT. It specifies CASSPLLAGGVSNQPQHF.

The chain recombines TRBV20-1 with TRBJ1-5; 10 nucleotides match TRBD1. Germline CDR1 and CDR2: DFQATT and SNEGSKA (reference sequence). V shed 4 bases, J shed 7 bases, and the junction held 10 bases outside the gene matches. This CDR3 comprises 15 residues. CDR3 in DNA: TGCAGTGCTACACACCGGGACAGGGGCGGGCAGCCCCAGCATTTT. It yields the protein CSATHRDRGGQPQHF.

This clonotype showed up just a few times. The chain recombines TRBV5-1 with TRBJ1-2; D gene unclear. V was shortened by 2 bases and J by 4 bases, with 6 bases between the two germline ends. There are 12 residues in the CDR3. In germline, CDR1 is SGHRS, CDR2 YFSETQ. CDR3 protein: CASSFQSYGYTF. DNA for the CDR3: TGCGCCAGCAGCTTCCAGAGCTATGGCTACACCTTC. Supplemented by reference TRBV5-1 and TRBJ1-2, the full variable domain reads KAGVTQTPRYLIKTRGQQVTLSCSPISGHRSVSWYQQTPGQGLQFLFEYFSETQRNKGNFPGRFSGRQFSNSRSEMNVSTLELGDSALYLCASSFQSYGYTFGSGTRLTVV.

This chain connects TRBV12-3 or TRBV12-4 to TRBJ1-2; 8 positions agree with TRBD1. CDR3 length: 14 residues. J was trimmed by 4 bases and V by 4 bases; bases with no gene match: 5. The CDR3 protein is CASSYRGGGYGYTF. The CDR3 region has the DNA TGTGCCAGCAGTTACAGGGGGGGAGGCTATGGCTACACCTTC.

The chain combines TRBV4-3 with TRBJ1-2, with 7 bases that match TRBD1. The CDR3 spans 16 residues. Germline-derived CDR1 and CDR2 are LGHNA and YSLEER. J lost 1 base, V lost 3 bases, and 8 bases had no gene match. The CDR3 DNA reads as TGCGCCAGCAGCCAGGGGACGGGACAGATTAACTATGGCTACACCTTC. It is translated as CASSQGTGQINYGYTF.

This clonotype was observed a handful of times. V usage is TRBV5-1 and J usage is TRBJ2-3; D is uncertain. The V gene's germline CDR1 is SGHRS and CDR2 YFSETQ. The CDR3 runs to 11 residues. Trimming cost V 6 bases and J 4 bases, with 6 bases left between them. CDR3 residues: CASNQADTQYF. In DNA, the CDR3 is TGCGCCAGCAACCAAGCAGATACGCAGTATTTT.

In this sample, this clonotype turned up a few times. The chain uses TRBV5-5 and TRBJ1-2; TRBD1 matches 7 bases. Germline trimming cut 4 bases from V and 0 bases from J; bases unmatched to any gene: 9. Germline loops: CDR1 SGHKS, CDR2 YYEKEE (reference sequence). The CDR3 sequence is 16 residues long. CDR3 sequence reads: CASSRLTGNPNYGYTF. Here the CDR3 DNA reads TGTGCCAGCAGCCGACTGACAGGGAACCCTAACTATGGCTACACCTTC.

As DNA, the CDR3 is TGTGCCAGTAGTCCACCTAGCGGGGGGTCAGGGAATGAGCAGTTCTTC. This gives the protein CASSPPSGGSGNEQFF. The V call is TRBV19, the J call TRBJ2-1, with TRBD2 identical over 11 bases. CDR1 LNHDA and CDR2 SQIVND come from the germline V gene (reference sequence). J lost 7 bases, V lost 5 bases, and 10 bases had no gene match. The CDR3 loop spans 16 amino acids.

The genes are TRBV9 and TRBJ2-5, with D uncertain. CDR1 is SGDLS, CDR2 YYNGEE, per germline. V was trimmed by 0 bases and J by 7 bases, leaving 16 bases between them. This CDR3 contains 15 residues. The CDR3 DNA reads TGTGCCAGCAGCGTAGAAGGCTATGGAGCGCGGACCCAGTACTTC. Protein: CASSVEGYGARTQYF.

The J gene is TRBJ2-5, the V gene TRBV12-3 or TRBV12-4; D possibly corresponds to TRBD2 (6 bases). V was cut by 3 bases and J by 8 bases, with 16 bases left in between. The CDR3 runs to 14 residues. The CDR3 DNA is TGTGCCAGCAGTTTCGGGACTCAAGTTAGAACCCAGTACTTC. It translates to CASSFGTQVRTQYF.

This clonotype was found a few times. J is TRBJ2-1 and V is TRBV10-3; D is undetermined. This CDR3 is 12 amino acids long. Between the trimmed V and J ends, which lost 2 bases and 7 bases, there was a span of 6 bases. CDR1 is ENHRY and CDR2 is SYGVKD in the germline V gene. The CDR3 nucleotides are TGTGCCATCAGTGAGACTGGGAATGAGCAGTTCTTC. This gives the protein CAISETGNEQFF.